Shown below are 16 T cell receptor beta chains from a single sample sequenced in a study of tumor-infiltrating lymphocytes in primary liver carcinoma. Co-extracted RNA and DNA came from roughly 20-30 mg of unsorted bulk tissue. TCR beta cDNA was made from 400 to 500 ng total RNA with a constant-region primer. Three nested multiplex PCR rounds, a slightly modified ARM-PCR method, built the TCR beta libraries. It was with TRBV1-TRBV30 forward primers and a C-beta reverse primer that the first two PCR rounds were run, at roughly 9 cycles each. TCRdb reprocessed the multiplex PCR reads with MiXCR, giving one entry per CDR3 protein. The sample lists some 110,000 distinct CDR3 sequences; 55% to 75% were seen once. The specimen sequenced was liver tumor tissue from sampling region 3. Documented subset: tumor region T3, left-lateral pole. The receptors were gathered from a woman aged 55-69 years with primary liver carcinoma and hepatitis B virus infection.

As for this clonotype: Lacking the conserved final phenylalanine or tryptophan, this CDR3 likely reflects a read error. The chain carries TRBV28 and TRBJ1-4; 8 positions agree with TRBD1. This CDR3 has 12 residues. Germline V gene data show CDR1 as MDHEN and CDR2 as SYDVKM. The chain's CDR3 is CVSGQGWEKLFS. CDR3 coding DNA: TGTGTCAGCGGACAGGGCTGGGAAAAACTGTTTTCT.

The chain recombines TRBV6-6 with TRBJ2-1; D is unclear. The J call is in doubt because the DNA end fits TRBJ2-7 better. The germline V gene encodes CDR1 MNHNY and CDR2 SVGAGI (reference sequence). This CDR3 is built from 12 residues. The CDR3 is CASSTPRVEQYF. The DNA for the CDR3 is TGTGCCAGCAGTACGCCGCGTGTGGAGCAGTACTTC.

V and J are TRBV10-2 and TRBJ1-5; D unresolved. The germline CDR1 and CDR2 sequences are WSHSY and SAAADI. This CDR3 has 16 amino acids. V lost 4 bases and J 5 bases, leaving 18 bases between the germline ends. In DNA form, the CDR3 reads TGCGCCAGCAGTGGGTCGTTGCCCGAACGGGATCAGCCCCAGCATTTT. It encodes CASSGSLPERDQPQHF.

The chain is built from TRBV11-3 and TRBJ2-7; 12 positions agree with TRBD1. CDR1 is SGHNT, CDR2 YENEEA, per germline. CDR3 length equals 15 residues. The CDR3 DNA reads as TGTGCCAGCAGTCCCGGGACAGGGGGCAACTACGAGCATTACGTC. It codes for CASSPGTGGNYEHYV.

Comment on this clonotype: The conserved closing phenylalanine or tryptophan is absent in this CDR3, likely reflecting a read error. The rearrangement joins TRBV11-2 to TRBJ2-1; D perhaps matches TRBD2 (6 bases). Looked up from germline, CDR1 is SGHAT and CDR2 is FQNNGV. The CDR3 is 15 amino acids. The CDR3 sequence is CASSLEGGSIDEQFL. CDR3 nucleotides: TGTGCCAGCAGCCTAGAGGGAGGAAGTATCGATGAGCAGTTCTTA.

The sample holds one count of this clonotype. The junction departs from the called germline gene at one end, perhaps through a read error. The rearrangement joins TRBV14 to TRBJ2-5, with D unclear. The CDR3 sequence is 13 residues long. Germline V gives CDR1 SGHDN, CDR2 FVKESK. CDR3 loop: CTSSQDALETQYF. The CDR3 bases are TGTACCAGCAGCCAAGACGCTTTGGAGACACAGTACTTC.

As concerns this clonotype: It may be a read error: a sequence one base away is much more abundant. The rearrangement uses TRBV6-4 and TRBJ2-1; tentative D call: TRBD1 (6 bases). Per the germline V gene, CDR1 is MRHNA and CDR2 is SNTAGT. V was trimmed by 3 bases and J by 1 base, leaving 7 bases between them. The CDR3 runs 14 residues. The CDR3, as DNA: TGTGCCAGCAGTGAGGGGGCGTCCTACAATGAGCAGTTCTTC. This sequence encodes CASSEGASYNEQFF.

The J gene is TRBJ2-1, the V gene TRBV11-3, with 9 bases lining up with TRBD2. J gave up 5 bases and V 4 bases, and 9 bases lay outside the gene matches. The CDR3 covers 16 residues. In germline, CDR1 is SGHNT, CDR2 YENEEA. The CDR3 is CASSSTSGGQNNEQFF. For the CDR3, the DNA is TGTGCCAGCAGCTCGACTAGCGGAGGCCAAAACAATGAGCAGTTCTTC.

This clonotype was found many times. This chain connects TRBV5-1 to TRBJ2-1; no firm D call. Germline CDR1 SGHRS, CDR2 YFSETQ. Trimming took off 0 bases at V and 7 bases at J, with 11 bases between the two ends. The CDR3 is 14 residues long. As DNA, the CDR3 is TGCGCCAGCAGCTTGGGACTGACTGGAAATGAGCAGTTCTTC. Translation gives CASSLGLTGNEQFF.

A note on this clonotype: The final CDR3 position lacks the conserved phenylalanine or tryptophan, pointing to a likely read error. This chain joins TRBV6-1 and TRBJ2-3, with a weak D call TRBD1 (6 bases). Germline CDR1 and CDR2: MNHNS and SASEGT. The CDR3 covers 14 residues. In DNA, the CDR3 is TGTGCCAGCAGTGCCAGGGGAGTCACAGATATGCAGTATTAT. This sequence encodes CASSARGVTDMQYY.

V gene TRBV7-2 combines with J gene TRBJ2-1; D unresolved. Between the trimmed V and J ends, which lost 5 bases and 6 bases, there was a span of 17 bases. The V gene's germline CDR1 is SGHTA and CDR2 FQGNSA. The CDR3 covers 15 residues. The CDR3 DNA sequence: TGTGCCAGCAGCATAATGACTGGCGGTCTCAATGAGCAGTTCTTC. It yields the protein CASSIMTGGLNEQFF.

As concerns this clonotype: Likely a read error: the CDR3 ends without its conserved phenylalanine or tryptophan. The chain joins TRBV11-3 to TRBJ2-7; no clear D gene. The CDR3 consists of 16 residues. Germline-derived CDR1 and CDR2 are SGHNT and YENEEA. The DNA for the CDR3 is TGTGTCAGCAGCTTAGAAAAAGGGCCCGGGCCCTACGAGCAGTACTTA. This sequence encodes CVSSLEKGPGPYEQYL.

A note on this clonotype: This CDR3 is missing its conserved last phenylalanine or tryptophan, likely due to a read error. The chain uses TRBV7-8 and TRBJ1-5, with D tentatively TRBD1 (5 bases). CDR3 length: 17 residues. Per germline, CDR1 SGHVS and CDR2 FQNEAQ. The ends were cut back, 5 bases at V and 4 bases at J, with 21 bases in the middle. CDR3 region: CASSALLGRVGNQPQHY. The CDR3 DNA follows: TGTGCCAGCAGCGCCCTACTGGGGCGAGTGGGTAATCAGCCCCAGCATTAT.

In its sample, this clonotype was seen many times. DNA of the CDR3: TGTGCCAGCAGTTCAATCAACAGGGATGGCTATGGCTACACCTTC. Translated: CASSSINRDGYGYTF. The gene calls are TRBV12-3 or TRBV12-4 and TRBJ1-2; D is possibly TRBD1 (6 bases). Trimming removed 4 bases at V and 4 bases at J, with 16 bases between. The CDR3 contains 15 residues.

This clonotype showed up just a few times. It may be a read error: a sequence one base away is much more abundant. The chain has TRBV10-3 and TRBJ1-1; D is unclear. V was cut by 6 bases and J by 3 bases, with 11 bases left in between. In germline, CDR1 is ENHRY, CDR2 SYGVKD. This CDR3 spans 13 amino acids. CDR3 sequence: CAIRGSSDTEAFF. The CDR3 DNA follows: TGTGCCATCAGAGGGAGTAGTGACACTGAAGCTTTCTTT.

This chain joins TRBV5-1 and TRBJ1-2; perhaps TRBD1 as D (6 bases). Germline V gives CDR1 SGHRS, CDR2 YFSETQ. The CDR3 covers 16 residues. V lost 4 bases to trimming and J lost 3 bases, with 19 bases between them. For the CDR3, the DNA is TGCGCCAGCAGCCCGGCACAGGGAGAGGGGTACTATGGCTACACCTTC. This encodes CASSPAQGEGYYGYTF.